This TCR beta chain was captured in a study of Tregs in tolerant kidney transplant recipients. Regarding the study as a whole: Expanding Tregs on activated donor B cells appeared to best identify donor-specific TCRbeta clones.

The protocol was immunoSEQ multiplex PCR, while the TCRdb copy is restricted to in-frame clones and leaves out a portion. The sample lists about 94,000 clones, 80% to 95% occurring once. This clone was seen once. Its antigen remains unidentified. Germline trimming cut 6 bases from V and 8 bases from J; bases unmatched to any gene: 9. The CDR3 is 14 amino acids. Germline V gene lookup returns CDR1 MNHNS and CDR2 SASEGT. Unstimulated regulatory T cells (CD4+CD25+CD127-), CD4+CD25- non-regulatory cells, CD4 and CD8 cells were FACS-sorted from thawed PBMCs. The chain links TRBV6-1 to TRBJ1-4; 7 bases map to TRBD1. The sequence came from a human donor who received a combined kidney and bone marrow transplant. The input for sequencing was CD4+ T cells from blood, taken before the transplant. The CDR3 DNA reads TGTGCCAGCAGGGAGACAGGGTTTGGGGAAAAACTGTTTTTT. Translating it yields CASRETGFGEKLFF.